Below are 5 T cell receptor beta chains sequenced from a single sample in a study of blood T cell repertoires in COVID-19. Only in-frame clones appear in the TCRdb table, and some are missing; sequencing was by immunoSEQ multiplex PCR. This table holds 290,000 or so clones, about 88% found once. Sequencing input: peripheral blood. Every receptor here comes from a man between 70 and 80 years old with acute or convalescent COVID-19.

The CDR3 reads CASSYTGDGEKLFF. The DNA for the CDR3 is TGTGCCAGCAGCTACACAGGGGATGGTGAAAAACTGTTTTTT. The chain uses TRBV5-8 and TRBJ1-4; 7 positions match TRBD1. Germline V gene sequence: CDR1 SGHTS, CDR2 YDEGEE. Losses at the gene ends were 3 bases for V and 7 bases for J; bases not matched to a gene: 6. CDR3 length: 14 amino acids.

This sequence joins TRBV9 and TRBJ2-5; TRBD2 matches at 7 bases. V gave up 2 bases and J gave up 0 bases; unmatched junction bases: 1. The germline gives CDR1 SGDLS, CDR2 YYNGEE. The CDR3 totals 14 residues. The CDR3 bases are TGTGCCAGCAGCGTCGGGACTAACCAAGAGACCCAGTACTTC. This encodes CASSVGTNQETQYF. Using reference TRBV9 and TRBJ2-5 for the parts outside the CDR3, the full variable domain is DSGVTQTPKHLITATGQRVTLRCSPRSGDLSVYWYQQSLDQGLQFLIQYYNGEERAKGNILERFSAQQFPDLHSELNLSSLELGDSALYFCASSVGTNQETQYFGPGTRLLVL.

The gene calls are TRBV6-2 or TRBV6-3 and TRBJ1-5, with TRBD1 identical over 8 bases. V was clipped by 5 bases and J by 0 bases; unmatched bases: 9. The CDR3 consists of 17 residues. Germline V gene sequence: CDR1 MNHEY, CDR2 SVGEGT. In DNA form, the CDR3 reads TGTGCCAGCAGTCCAAGGACAGGGTTAAGTAGCAATCAGCCCCAGCATTTT. Its protein is CASSPRTGLSSNQPQHF.

The sample holds one count of this clone. The chain couples TRBV5-1 to TRBJ1-2; D is perhaps TRBD1 (5 bases). V was trimmed by 0 bases and J by 3 bases, leaving 9 bases between them. In germline, CDR1 is SGHRS, CDR2 YFSETQ. The CDR3 contains 14 residues. In DNA form, the CDR3 reads TGCGCCAGCAGCTTGGCAGGGTACGACTATGGCTACACCTTC. This translates into CASSLAGYDYGYTF.

The chain employs TRBV19 and TRBJ2-3; 12 positions match TRBD2. CDR3 length: 17 amino acids. Unmatched junction bases numbered 11, after V lost 8 bases and J lost 2 bases. The germline gives CDR1 LNHDA, CDR2 SQIVND (reference sequence). The DNA of the CDR3 is TGTGCCAGTCGAACTAGCGGGAGGTTCAGGGCCACAGATACGCAGTATTTT. Translation: CASRTSGRFRATDTQYF.